This entry features one T cell receptor (beta chain) sequence. Patients in Seattle were enrolled during active infection, then followed longitudinally. Germline CDR1 and CDR2: SNHLY and FYNNEI. Between the trimmed V and J ends, which lost 6 bases and 7 bases, there was a span of 15 bases. The CDR3 length is 13 residues. These data are taken from a study of blood T cell repertoires in COVID-19. Across the whole study: From the United States, Italy and Spain came samples of acute and convalescent COVID-19. The cDNA or gDNA used as material had been derived from T cells, B-cell-depleted T cells, or PBMCs.

Repertoires were generated with immunoSEQ multiplex PCR, while TCRdb's copy carries only in-frame clones and drops some. This sample has fewer than 250,000 clones, with 90% found just once. Input material: peripheral blood. The TCR originated in a man aged 30 to 39 with COVID-19, enrolled during active disease. V usage is TRBV2 and J usage is TRBJ1-2; D gene unclear. CDR3 nucleotides: TGTGCCAGCAGCTTACAGTGGCTACTTGGCTACACCTTC. It translates to CASSLQWLLGYTF.